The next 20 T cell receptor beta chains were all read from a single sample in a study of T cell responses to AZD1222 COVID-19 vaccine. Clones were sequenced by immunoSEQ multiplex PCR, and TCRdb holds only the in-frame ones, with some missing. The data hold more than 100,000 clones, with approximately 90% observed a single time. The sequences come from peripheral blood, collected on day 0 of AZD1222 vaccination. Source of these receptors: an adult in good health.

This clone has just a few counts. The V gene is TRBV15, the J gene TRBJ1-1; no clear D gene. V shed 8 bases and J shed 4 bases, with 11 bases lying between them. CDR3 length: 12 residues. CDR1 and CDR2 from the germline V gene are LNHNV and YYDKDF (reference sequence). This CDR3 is CATGEEGTEAFF. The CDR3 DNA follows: TGTGCCACCGGGGAGGAAGGCACTGAAGCTTTCTTT.

CDR3 protein: CASRTGQGPYEQYF. CDR3 coding DNA: TGTGCCAGCAGGACGGGACAGGGACCCTACGAGCAGTACTTC. The J gene is TRBJ2-7, the V gene TRBV5-5, with 9 bases that match TRBD1. The germline CDR1 and CDR2 sequences are SGHKS and YYEKEE (reference sequence). This CDR3 comprises 14 residues. J lost 2 bases, V lost 5 bases, and 5 bases had no gene match.

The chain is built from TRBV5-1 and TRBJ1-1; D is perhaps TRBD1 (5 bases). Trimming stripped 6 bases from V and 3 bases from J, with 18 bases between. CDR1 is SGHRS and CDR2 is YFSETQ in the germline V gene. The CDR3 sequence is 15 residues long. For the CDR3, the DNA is TGCGCCAGCAATTTGGCACCGGACACCTACACTGAAGCTTTCTTT. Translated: CASNLAPDTYTEAFF.

CDR3 residues: CASSQADRGSYGYTF. CDR3 DNA sequence: TGTGCCAGCAGCCAAGCAGACAGGGGGAGCTATGGCTACACCTTC. This chain uses TRBV4-2 with TRBJ1-2, with 9 positions matching TRBD1. The CDR3 totals 15 residues. Trimming took 1 base from V and 4 from J; bases not matched to a gene: 4. Germline CDR1 is LGHNA and CDR2 is YNFKEQ.

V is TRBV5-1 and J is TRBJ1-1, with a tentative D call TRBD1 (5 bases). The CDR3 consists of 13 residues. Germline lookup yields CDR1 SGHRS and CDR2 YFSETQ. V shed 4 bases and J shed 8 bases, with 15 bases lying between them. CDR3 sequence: CASSRSEGPEAFF. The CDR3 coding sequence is TGCGCCAGCAGCCGCTCAGAGGGGCCGGAAGCTTTCTTT.

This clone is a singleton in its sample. The DNA for the CDR3 is TGCGCCAGCAGCCAAGAAACGGCCTATGGCTACACCTTC. As protein: CASSQETAYGYTF. The chain links TRBV4-1 to TRBJ1-2; D unresolved. The germline gives CDR1 MGHRA, CDR2 YSYEKL. There are 13 residues in the CDR3. Deletions cut 0 bases from V and 4 bases from J, with 6 bases between.

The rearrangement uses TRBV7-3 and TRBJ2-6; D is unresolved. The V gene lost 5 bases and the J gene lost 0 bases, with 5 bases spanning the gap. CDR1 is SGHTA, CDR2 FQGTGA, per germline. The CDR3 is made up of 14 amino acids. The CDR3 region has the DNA TGTGCCAGCAGCCCTAGCTCTGGGGCCAACGTCCTGACTTTC. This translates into CASSPSSGANVLTF.

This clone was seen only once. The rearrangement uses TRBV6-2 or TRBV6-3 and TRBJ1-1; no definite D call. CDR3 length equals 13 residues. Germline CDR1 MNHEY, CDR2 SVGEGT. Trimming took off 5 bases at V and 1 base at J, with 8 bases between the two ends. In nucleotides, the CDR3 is TGTGCCAGCAGTGGACGGCCGAACACTGAAGCTTTCTTT. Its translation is CASSGRPNTEAFF.

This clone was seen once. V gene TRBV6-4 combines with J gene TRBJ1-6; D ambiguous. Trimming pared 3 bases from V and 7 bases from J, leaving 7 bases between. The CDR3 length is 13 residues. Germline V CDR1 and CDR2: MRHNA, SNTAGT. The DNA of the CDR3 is TGTGCCAGCAGTGAATCGTGGAATTCACCCCTCCACTTT. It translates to CASSESWNSPLHF.

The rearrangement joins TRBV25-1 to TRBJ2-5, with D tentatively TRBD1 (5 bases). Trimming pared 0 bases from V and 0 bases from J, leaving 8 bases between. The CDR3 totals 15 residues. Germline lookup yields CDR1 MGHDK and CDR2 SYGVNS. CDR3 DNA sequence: TGTGCCAGCAGTGAATATAAGGGGTACCAAGAGACCCAGTACTTC. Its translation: CASSEYKGYQETQYF.

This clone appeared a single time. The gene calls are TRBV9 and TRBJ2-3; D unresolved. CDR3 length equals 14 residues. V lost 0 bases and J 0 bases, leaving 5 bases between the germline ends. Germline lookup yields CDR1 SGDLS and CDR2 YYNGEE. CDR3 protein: CASSVGLSTDTQYF. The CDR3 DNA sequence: TGTGCCAGCAGCGTAGGACTGAGCACAGATACGCAGTATTTT. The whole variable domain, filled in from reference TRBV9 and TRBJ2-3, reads DSGVTQTPKHLITATGQRVTLRCSPRSGDLSVYWYQQSLDQGLQFLIQYYNGEERAKGNILERFSAQQFPDLHSELNLSSLELGDSALYFCASSVGLSTDTQYFGPGTRLTVL.

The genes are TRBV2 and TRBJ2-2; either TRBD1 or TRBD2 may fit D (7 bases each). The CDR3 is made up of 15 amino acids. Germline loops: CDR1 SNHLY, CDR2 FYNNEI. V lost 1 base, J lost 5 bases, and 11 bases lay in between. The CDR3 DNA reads TGTGCCAGCAGTGAAGTCAGGGGGGGGACCGGGGAGCTGTTTTTT. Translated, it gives CASSEVRGGTGELFF.

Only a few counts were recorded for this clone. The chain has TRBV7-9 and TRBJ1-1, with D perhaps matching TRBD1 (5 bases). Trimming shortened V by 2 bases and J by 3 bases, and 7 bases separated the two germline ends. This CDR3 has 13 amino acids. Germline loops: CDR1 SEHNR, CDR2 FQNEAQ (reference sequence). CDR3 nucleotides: TGTGCCAGCAGCTTATCAGGGTACACTGAAGCTTTCTTT. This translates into CASSLSGYTEAFF.

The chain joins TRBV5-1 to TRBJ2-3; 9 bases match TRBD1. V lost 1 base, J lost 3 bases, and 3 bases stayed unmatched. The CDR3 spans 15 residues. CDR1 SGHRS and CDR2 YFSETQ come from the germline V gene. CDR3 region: CASSLSGQGTDTQYF. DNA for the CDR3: TGCGCCAGCAGCTTGTCGGGACAGGGTACAGATACGCAGTATTTT.

In DNA form, the CDR3 reads TGTGCCAGCAGCATGAGCGCCTCCGCTGGGGCCAACGTCCTGACTTTC. Translated: CASSMSASAGANVLTF. The chain couples TRBV7-2 to TRBJ2-6, with D unclear. This CDR3 has 16 residues. Germline-derived CDR1 and CDR2 are SGHTA and FQGNSA. V shed 5 bases and J shed 2 bases, with 13 bases lying between them. The entire variable domain, with the rest obtained from reference TRBV7-2 and TRBJ2-6, is as follows: GAGVSQSPSNKVTEKGKDVELRCDPISGHTALYWYRQSLGQGLEFLIYFQGNSAPDKSGLPSDRFSAERTGGSVSTLTIQRTQQEDSAVYLCASSMSASAGANVLTFGAGSRLTVL.

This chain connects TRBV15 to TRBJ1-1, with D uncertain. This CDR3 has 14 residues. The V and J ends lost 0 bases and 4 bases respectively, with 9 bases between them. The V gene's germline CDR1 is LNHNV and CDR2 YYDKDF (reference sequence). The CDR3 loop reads CATSRDTWGTEAFF. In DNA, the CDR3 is TGTGCCACCAGCAGAGATACCTGGGGCACTGAAGCTTTCTTT.

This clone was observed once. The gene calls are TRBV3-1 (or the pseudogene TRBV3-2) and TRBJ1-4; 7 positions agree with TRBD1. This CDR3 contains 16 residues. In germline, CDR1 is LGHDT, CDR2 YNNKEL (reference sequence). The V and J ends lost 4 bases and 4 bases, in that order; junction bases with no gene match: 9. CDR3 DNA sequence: TGTGCCAGCAGCCTCGGACCGGGACAGAGTAATGAAAAACTGTTTTTT. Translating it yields CASSLGPGQSNEKLFF.

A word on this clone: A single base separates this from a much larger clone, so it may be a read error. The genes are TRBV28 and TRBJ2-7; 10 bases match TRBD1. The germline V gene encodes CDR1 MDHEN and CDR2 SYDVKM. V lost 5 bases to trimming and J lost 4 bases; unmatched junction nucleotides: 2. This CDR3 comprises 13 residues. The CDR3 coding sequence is TGTGCCAGCAGTCCGGGACAGGGGTACGAGCAGTACTTC. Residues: CASSPGQGYEQYF.

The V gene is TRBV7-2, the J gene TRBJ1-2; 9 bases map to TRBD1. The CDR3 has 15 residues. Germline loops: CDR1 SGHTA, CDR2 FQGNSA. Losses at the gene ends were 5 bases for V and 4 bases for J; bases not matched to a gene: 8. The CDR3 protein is CASSAGTGQAYGYTF. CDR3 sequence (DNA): TGTGCCAGCAGCGCGGGGACAGGGCAGGCCTATGGCTACACCTTC.

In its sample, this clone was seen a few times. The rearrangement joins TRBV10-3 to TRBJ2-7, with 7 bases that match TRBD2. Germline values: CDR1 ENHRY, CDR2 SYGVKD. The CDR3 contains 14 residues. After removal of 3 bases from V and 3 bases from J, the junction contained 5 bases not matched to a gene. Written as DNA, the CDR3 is TGTGCCATCAGTGAACGGGGGGTTGGCTACGAGCAGTACTTC. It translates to CAISERGVGYEQYF.